This T cell receptor beta chain was found in a study of PD-L1 blockade in urothelial cancer. Study overall: Around 2014 therapy began: atezolizumab 1,200 mg intravenously every 3 weeks.

The CDR3 spans 14 residues. V dropped 0 bases and J dropped 6 bases, with 12 bases sitting between them. Germline CDR1 is MGHRA and CDR2 is YSYEKL. Time point noted: pretreatment peripheral blood. Only in-frame clones appear in the TCRdb table, and some are missing; sequencing was by immunoSEQ multiplex PCR. Here the sample spans approximately 52,000 clones, 65% to 90% being singletons. The source of this sequence is a man aged 70-80 years with urothelial cancer. The specimen was PBMCs, collected around atezolizumab (anti-PD-L1) treatment. The chain uses TRBV4-1 and TRBJ2-7; D may be TRBD1 (6 bases). The CDR3 loop reads CASSQDPGAFEQYF. The CDR3 DNA reads as TGCGCCAGCAGCCAAGACCCAGGGGCCTTCGAGCAGTACTTC.